Reported below is one T cell receptor beta chain. The data belong to a study of early T cells in non-severe SARS-CoV-2 infection. Study-wide context: The authors sequenced bulk RNA from unsorted whole blood, leaving chains unpaired.

Trimming took 3 bases from V and 3 from J; bases not matched to a gene: 9. The V gene's germline CDR1 is SGDLS and CDR2 YYNGEE. The CDR3 contains 15 residues. Each cDNA molecule carried a unique molecular identifier. TCRdb independently ran MiXCR on the 5' RACE reads; one entry per CDR3 protein. The sample comprises about 68,000 distinct CDR3 sequences, about 11% of which are singletons, and around 6.1% rests with the top ten. The receptor was derived from an adult who was a healthcare worker with PCR-confirmed SARS-CoV-2 infection or an uninfected control (not recorded which). The sequencing sample was made of whole blood. The chain has TRBV9 and TRBJ2-7; 7 positions agree with TRBD2. The CDR3, as DNA: TGTGCCAGCAGCGCCACAGCGAGCGGGGTCTACGAGCAGTACTTC. Residues: CASSATASGVYEQYF.